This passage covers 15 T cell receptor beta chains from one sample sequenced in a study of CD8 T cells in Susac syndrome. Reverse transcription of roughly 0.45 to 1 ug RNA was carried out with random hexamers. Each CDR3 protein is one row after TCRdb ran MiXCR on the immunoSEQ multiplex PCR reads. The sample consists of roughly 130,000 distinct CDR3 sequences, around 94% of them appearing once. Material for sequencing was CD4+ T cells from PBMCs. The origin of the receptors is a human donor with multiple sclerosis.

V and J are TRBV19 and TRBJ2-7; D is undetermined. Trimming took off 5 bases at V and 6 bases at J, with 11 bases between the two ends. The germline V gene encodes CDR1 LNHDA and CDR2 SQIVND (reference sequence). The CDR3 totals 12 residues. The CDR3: CASSLGVGEQYF. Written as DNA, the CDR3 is TGTGCCAGTAGTTTGGGTGTAGGCGAGCAGTACTTC.

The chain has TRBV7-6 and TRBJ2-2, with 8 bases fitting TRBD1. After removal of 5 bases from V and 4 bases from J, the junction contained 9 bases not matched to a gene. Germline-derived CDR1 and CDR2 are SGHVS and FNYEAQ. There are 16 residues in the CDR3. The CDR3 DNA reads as TGTGCCAGCAGCCCGAATTACAGGGGGGTCACCGGGGAGCTGTTTTTT. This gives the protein CASSPNYRGVTGELFF.

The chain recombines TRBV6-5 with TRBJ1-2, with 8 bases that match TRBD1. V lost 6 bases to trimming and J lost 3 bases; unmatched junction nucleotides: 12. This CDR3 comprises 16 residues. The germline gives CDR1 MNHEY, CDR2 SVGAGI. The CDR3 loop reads CASRLPGQVVDYGYTF. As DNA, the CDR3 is TGTGCCAGCAGATTACCGGGACAGGTGGTTGACTATGGCTACACCTTC.

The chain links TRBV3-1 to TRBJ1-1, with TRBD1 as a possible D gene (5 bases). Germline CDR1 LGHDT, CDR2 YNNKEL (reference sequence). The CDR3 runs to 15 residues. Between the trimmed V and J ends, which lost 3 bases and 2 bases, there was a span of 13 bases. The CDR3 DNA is TGTGCCAGCAGCCACTTATCGGGGGGAAACACTGAAGCTTTCTTT. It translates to CASSHLSGGNTEAFF.

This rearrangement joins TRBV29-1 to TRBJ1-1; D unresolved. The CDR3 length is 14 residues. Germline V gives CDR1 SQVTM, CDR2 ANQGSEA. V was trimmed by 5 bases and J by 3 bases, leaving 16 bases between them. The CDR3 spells CSVWATTLDTEAFF. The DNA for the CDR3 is TGCAGCGTTTGGGCGACAACGCTAGACACTGAAGCTTTCTTT. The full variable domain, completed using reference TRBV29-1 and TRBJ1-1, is SAVISQKPSRDICQRGTSLTIQCQVDSQVTMMFWYRQQPGQSLTLIATANQGSEATYESGFVIDKFPISRPNLTFSTLTVSNMSPEDSSIYLCSVWATTLDTEAFFGQGTRLTVV.

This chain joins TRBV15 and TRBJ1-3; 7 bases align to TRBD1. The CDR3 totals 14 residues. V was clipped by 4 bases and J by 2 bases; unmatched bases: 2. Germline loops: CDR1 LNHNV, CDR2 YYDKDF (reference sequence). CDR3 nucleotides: TGTGCCACCAGCACCGGGACAGCTGGAAACACCATATATTTT. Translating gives CATSTGTAGNTIYF.

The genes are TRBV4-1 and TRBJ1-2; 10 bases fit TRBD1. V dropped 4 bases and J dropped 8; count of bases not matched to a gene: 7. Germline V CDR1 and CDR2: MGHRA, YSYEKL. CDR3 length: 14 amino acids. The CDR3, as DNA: TGCGCCAGCAGCCGACAGGGGGCAACCTACGGCTACACCTTC. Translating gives CASSRQGATYGYTF.

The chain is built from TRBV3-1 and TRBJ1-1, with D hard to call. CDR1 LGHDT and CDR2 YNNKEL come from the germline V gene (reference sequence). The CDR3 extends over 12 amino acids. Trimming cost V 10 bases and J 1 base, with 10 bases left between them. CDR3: CATAASNTEAFF. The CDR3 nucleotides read TGTGCCACCGCAGCCTCGAACACTGAAGCTTTCTTT.

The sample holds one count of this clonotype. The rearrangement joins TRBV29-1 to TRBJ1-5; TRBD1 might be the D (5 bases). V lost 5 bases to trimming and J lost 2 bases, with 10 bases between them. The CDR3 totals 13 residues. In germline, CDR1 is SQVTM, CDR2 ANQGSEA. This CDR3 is CSVSGGGNQPQHF. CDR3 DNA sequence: TGCAGCGTTTCCGGGGGTGGCAATCAGCCCCAGCATTTT.

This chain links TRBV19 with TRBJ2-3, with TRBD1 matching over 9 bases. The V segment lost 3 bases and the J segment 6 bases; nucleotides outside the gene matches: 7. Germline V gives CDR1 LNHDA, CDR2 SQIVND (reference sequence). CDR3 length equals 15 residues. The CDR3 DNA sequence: TGTGCCAGTAGTATCACCGGGACAGGGAGGGATACGCAGTATTTT. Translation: CASSITGTGRDTQYF.

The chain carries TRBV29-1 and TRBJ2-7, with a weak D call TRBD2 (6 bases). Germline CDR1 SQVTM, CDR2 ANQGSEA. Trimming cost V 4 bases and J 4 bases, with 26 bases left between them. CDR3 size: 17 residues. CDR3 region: CSVVPAGRGRGVYEQYF. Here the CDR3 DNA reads TGCAGCGTTGTACCTGCCGGGCGGGGACGAGGGGTTTACGAGCAGTACTTC.

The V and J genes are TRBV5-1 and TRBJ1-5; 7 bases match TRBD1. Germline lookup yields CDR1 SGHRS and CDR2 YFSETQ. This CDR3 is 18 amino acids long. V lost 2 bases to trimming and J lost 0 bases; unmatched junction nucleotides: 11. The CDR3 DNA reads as TGCGCCAGCAGCTTCTACCCCCTGGGACAGAATAGCAATCAGCCCCAGCATTTT. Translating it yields CASSFYPLGQNSNQPQHF.

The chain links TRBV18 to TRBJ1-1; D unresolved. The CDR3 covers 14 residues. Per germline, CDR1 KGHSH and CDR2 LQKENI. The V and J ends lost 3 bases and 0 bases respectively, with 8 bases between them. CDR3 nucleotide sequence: TGTGCCAGCTCACCGGGGAGGATGAACACTGAAGCTTTCTTT. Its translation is CASSPGRMNTEAFF.

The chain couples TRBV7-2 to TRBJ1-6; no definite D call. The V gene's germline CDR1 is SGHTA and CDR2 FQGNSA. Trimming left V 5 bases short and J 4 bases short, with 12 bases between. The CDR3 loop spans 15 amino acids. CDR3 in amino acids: CASSPGGQYNSPLHF. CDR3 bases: TGTGCCAGCAGCCCCGGTGGGCAGTATAATTCACCCCTCCACTTT.

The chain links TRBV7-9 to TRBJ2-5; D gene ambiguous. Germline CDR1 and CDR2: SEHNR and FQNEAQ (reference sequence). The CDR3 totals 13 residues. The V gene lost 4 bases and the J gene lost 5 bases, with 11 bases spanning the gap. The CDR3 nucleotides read TGTGCCAGCAGCTCCCGGCAGTGGGAGACCCAGTACTTC. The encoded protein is CASSSRQWETQYF.